This entry concerns a single T cell receptor beta chain. These data originate in a study of blood T cell repertoires in COVID-19. Profiling relied on immunoSEQ multiplex PCR, and the TCRdb table lists in-frame clones only, not all of them. The sample lists about 190,000 clones, 70% to 85% occurring once. This CDR3 is built from 12 residues. V was clipped by 0 bases and J by 11 bases, with 10 bases between them. In germline, CDR1 is SGHKS, CDR2 YYEKEE (reference sequence). Sequencing was carried out using PBMCs or T cells enriched from blood (not recorded which). The gene calls are TRBV5-5 and TRBJ2-3; D not certain. The TCR comes from a young woman who had recovered from COVID-19. The CDR3 spells CASSLDTHRQYF. The CDR3 DNA follows: TGTGCCAGCAGCTTGGACACCCATCGGCAGTATTTT.